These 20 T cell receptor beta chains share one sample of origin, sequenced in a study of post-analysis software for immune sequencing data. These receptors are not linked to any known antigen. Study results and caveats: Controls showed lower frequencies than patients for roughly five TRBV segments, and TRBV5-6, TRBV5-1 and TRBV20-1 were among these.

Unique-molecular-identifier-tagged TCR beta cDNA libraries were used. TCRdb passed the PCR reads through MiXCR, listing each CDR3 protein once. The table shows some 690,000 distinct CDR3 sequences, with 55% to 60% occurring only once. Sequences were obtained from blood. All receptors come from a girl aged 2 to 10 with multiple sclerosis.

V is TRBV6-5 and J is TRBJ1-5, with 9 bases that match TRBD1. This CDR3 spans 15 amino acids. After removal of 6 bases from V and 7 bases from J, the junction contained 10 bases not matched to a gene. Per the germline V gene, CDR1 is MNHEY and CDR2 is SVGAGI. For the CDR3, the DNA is TGTGCCAGCAGCTCAACAGGGGGCAAAGGGCAGCCCCAGCATTTT. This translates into CASSSTGGKGQPQHF.

The CDR3, as DNA: TGTGCCAGCAGCCCAGGGGTACCCACTCAAGAGACCCAGTACTTC. This translates into CASSPGVPTQETQYF. This chain links TRBV7-9 with TRBJ2-5, with D maybe TRBD1 (6 bases). Germline loops: CDR1 SEHNR, CDR2 FQNEAQ (reference sequence). This CDR3 has 15 residues. Trimming pared 5 bases from V and 2 bases from J, leaving 15 bases between.

The CDR3 reads CASSWEGAGEQFF. The CDR3 nucleotides read TGTGCCAGCAGCTGGGAGGGGGCTGGTGAGCAGTTCTTC. The chain joins TRBV14 to TRBJ2-1; either TRBD1 or TRBD2 may fit D (7 bases each). The ends were cut back, 5 bases at V and 9 bases at J, with 14 bases in the middle. Germline V gives CDR1 SGHDN, CDR2 FVKESK. This CDR3 spans 13 amino acids.

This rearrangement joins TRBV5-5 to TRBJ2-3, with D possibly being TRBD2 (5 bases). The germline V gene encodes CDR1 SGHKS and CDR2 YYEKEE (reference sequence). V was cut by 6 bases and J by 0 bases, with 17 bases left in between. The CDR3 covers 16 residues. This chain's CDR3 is CASTRAAVTSTDTQYF. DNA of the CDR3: TGTGCCAGCACCCGAGCGGCCGTTACTAGCACAGATACGCAGTATTTT.

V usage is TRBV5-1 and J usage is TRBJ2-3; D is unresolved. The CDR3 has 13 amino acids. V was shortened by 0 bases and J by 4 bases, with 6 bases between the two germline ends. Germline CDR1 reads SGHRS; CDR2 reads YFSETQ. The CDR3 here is CASSLETSDTQYF. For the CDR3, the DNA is TGCGCCAGCAGCTTGGAGACCTCAGATACGCAGTATTTT. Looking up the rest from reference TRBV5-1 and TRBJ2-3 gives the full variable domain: KAGVTQTPRYLIKTRGQQVTLSCSPISGHRSVSWYQQTPGQGLQFLFEYFSETQRNKGNFPGRFSGRQFSNSRSEMNVSTLELGDSALYLCASSLETSDTQYFGPGTRLTVL.

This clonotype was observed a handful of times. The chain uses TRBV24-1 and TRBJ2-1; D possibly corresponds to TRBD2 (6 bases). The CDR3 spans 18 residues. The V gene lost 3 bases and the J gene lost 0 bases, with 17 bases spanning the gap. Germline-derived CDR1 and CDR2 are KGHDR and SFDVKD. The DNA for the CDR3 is TGTGCCACCAGTGATCCAAATCAGGGACTTAGCTCCTACAATGAGCAGTTCTTC. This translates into CATSDPNQGLSSYNEQFF.

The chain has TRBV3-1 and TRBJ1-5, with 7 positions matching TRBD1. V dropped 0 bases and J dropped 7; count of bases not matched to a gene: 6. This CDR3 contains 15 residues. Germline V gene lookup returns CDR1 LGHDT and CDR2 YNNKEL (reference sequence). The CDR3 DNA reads TGTGCCAGCAGCCAAGATATAGGGGGCGGGCAGCCCCAGCATTTT. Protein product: CASSQDIGGGQPQHF.

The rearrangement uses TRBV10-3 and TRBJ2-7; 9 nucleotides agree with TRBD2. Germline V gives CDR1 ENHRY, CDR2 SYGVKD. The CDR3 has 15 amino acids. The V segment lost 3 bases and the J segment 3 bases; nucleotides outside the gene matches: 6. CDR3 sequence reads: CAISEGGRANYEQYF. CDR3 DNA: TGTGCCATCAGTGAAGGCGGGAGGGCCAACTACGAGCAGTACTTC.

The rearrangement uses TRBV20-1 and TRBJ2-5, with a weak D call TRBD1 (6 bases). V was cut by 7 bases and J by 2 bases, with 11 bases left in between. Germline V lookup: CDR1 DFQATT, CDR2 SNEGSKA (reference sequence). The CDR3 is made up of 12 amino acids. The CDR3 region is CSVTGRQETQYF. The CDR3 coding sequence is TGCAGTGTTACAGGGCGACAAGAGACCCAGTACTTC.

DNA of the CDR3: TGCGCCAGCAGCGGACTAGCGGGAGGAACCCAAGAGACCCAGTACTTC. Translating it yields CASSGLAGGTQETQYF. The chain links TRBV10-1 to TRBJ2-5; 14 bases are shared with TRBD2. J gave up 1 base and V 6 bases, and 4 bases lay outside the gene matches. CDR3 length equals 16 residues. Germline CDR1 reads WNHNN; CDR2 reads SYGVQD (reference sequence).

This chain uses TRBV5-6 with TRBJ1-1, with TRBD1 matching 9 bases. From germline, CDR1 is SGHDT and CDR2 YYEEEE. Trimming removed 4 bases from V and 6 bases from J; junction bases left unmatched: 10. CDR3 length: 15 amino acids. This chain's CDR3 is CASSGPGTGMAEAFF. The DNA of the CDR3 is TGTGCCAGCAGCGGACCCGGGACAGGGATGGCTGAAGCTTTCTTT.

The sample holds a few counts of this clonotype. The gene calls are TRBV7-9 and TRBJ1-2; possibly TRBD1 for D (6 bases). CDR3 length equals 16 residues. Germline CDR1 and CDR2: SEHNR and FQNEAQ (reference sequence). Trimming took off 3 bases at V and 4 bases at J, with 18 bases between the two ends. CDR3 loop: CASSFFRRGRSYGYTF. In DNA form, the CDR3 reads TGTGCCAGCAGCTTTTTCCGCAGGGGAAGATCCTATGGCTACACCTTC.

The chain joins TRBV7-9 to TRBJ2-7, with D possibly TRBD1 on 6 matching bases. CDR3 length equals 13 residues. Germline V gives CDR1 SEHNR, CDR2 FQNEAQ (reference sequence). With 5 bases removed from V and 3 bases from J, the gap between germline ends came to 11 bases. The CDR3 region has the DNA TGTGCCAGCAGCGAAAACAGGGACTACGAGCAGTACTTC. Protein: CASSENRDYEQYF. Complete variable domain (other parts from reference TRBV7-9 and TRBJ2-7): DTGVSQNPRHKITKRGQNVTFRCDPISEHNRLYWYRQTLGQGPEFLTYFQNEAQLEKSRLLSDRFSAERPKGSFSTLEIQRTEQGDSAMYLCASSENRDYEQYFGPGTRLTVT.

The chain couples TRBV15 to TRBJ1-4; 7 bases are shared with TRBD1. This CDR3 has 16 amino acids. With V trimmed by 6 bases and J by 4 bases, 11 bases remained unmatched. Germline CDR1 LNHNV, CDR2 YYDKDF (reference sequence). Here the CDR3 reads CATSTGEGASNEKLFF. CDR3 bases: TGTGCCACCAGTACAGGGGAGGGGGCGAGTAATGAAAAACTGTTTTTT.

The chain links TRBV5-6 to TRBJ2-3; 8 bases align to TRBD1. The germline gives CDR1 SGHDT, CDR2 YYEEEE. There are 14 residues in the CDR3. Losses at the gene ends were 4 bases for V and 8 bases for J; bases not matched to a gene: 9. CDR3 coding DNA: TGTGCCAGCAGCCCGACAGGGGCTGAAGCTACGCAGTATTTT. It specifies CASSPTGAEATQYF.

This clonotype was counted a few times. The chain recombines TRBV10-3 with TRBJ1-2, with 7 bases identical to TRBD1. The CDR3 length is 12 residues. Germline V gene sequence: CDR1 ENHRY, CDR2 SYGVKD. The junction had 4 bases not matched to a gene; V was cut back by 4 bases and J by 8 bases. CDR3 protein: CAISAGQRGYTF. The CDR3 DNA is TGTGCCATCAGTGCGGGACAGCGGGGCTACACCTTC.

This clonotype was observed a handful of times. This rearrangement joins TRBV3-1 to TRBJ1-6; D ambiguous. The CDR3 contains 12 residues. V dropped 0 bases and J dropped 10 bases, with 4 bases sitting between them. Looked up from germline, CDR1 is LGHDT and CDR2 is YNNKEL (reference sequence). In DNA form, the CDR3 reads TGTGCCAGCAGCCAAGAGGAATCACCCCTCCACTTT. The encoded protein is CASSQEESPLHF.

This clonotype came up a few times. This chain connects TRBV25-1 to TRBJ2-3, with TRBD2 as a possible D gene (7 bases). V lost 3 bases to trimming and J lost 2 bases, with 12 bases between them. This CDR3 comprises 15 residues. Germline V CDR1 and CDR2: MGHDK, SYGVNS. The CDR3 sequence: CASSDGGGVTDTQYF. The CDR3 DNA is TGTGCCAGCAGTGACGGAGGGGGGGTCACAGATACGCAGTATTTT.

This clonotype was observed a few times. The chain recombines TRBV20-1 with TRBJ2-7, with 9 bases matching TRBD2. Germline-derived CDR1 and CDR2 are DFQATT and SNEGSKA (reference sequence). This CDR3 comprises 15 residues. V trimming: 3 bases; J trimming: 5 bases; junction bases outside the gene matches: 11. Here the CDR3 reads CSASTAVAGAHEQYF. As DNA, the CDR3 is TGCAGTGCTAGTACCGCCGTAGCGGGAGCGCACGAGCAGTACTTC.

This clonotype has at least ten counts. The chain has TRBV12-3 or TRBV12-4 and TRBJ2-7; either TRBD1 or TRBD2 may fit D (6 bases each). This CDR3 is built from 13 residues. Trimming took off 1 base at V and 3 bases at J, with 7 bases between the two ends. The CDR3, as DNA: TGTGCCAGCAGTTTAGAGGGGGGCTACGAGCAGTACTTC. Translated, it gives CASSLEGGYEQYF.